This T cell receptor beta chain comes out of a study of identical twins. The CDR3 spans 13 residues. Germline V gene sequence: CDR1 SGHTA, CDR2 FQGNSA. Deletions cut 5 bases from V and 4 bases from J, with 11 bases between. Through template switching, a universal primer site was introduced, and the cDNA contained unique molecular identifiers. From the 5' RACE reads, TCRdb called clonotypes with MiXCR, one entry per CDR3 protein. The sample contains hundreds of thousands of distinct CDR3 sequences, roughly 26% of which appear only once. Study observations and caveats: The study drew conclusions from cross-sectional statistical analysis, not from following the same donors.

This clonotype has a handful of counts. What it recognizes is unknown. These data are also associated with another study on T cells expressing NK-cell markers. That source notes: Eight donors were sequenced, of whom seven were HCMV-seropositive, while the remaining one was HCMV-seronegative.

This clonotype originated in a woman aged 18-35 years in good health. Sequencing input: CD4+ T cells sorted from blood. V gene TRBV7-2 combines with J gene TRBJ2-5, with D perhaps TRBD2 (6 bases). CDR3 sequence reads: CASSLDGRETQYF. The CDR3 DNA reads TGTGCCAGCAGCCTTGACGGGAGAGAGACCCAGTACTTC.